This paragraph reports one T cell receptor beta chain. Treg sorting used a CD4+CD25+CD127-/low gate. Full-length variable regions came from constant-region reverse primers plus semi-nested Nested Universal Primer A PCR. TCRdb ran MiXCR on the 5' RACE reads and lists one entry per CDR3 protein. The data contain roughly 42,000 distinct CDR3 sequences, about 20% of them seen just once; the ten biggest clones take up just over 4%. Germline values: CDR1 DFQATT, CDR2 SNEGSKA (reference sequence). The CDR3 contains 15 residues. The J segment lost 5 bases and the V segment lost 5 bases, leaving 8 bases of the junction unmatched.

Sequencing used Tregs sorted from blood. The TCR originated in a female donor with breast cancer. The chain recombines TRBV20-1 with TRBJ1-6; 8 bases align to TRBD1. CDR3 protein: CSAGRQGIDNSPLHF. The CDR3 DNA sequence: TGCAGTGCTGGAAGACAGGGGATAGATAATTCACCCCTCCACTTT.